One and the same sample provided the 28 T cell receptor beta chains below, sequenced in a study of blood T cell repertoires in COVID-19. Profiling relied on immunoSEQ multiplex PCR, and the TCRdb table lists in-frame clones only, not all of them. Of hundreds of thousands of clones listed, 70% to 90% are singletons. Sequencing was performed on peripheral blood. The source is a woman aged 25-40 years with active or convalescent COVID-19.

This chain joins TRBV24-1 and TRBJ2-5; the D gene is possibly TRBD1 (5 bases). Germline V gene data show CDR1 as KGHDR and CDR2 as SFDVKD. The CDR3 sequence is 14 residues long. V lost 2 bases, J lost 4 bases, and 10 bases lay in between. CDR3 in amino acids: CATSDSNRGETQYF. The CDR3 bases are TGTGCCACCAGTGATTCTAATAGGGGAGAGACCCAGTACTTC.

The genes are TRBV21-1 and TRBJ1-1; no check of the table's D call, TRBD1, against the DNA was made. TRBV21-1 is annotated as a pseudogene. The CDR3 is 15 residues long. DNA of the CDR3: TGTGCCAGCAGCAAACGTCACAGGGGGCCCAGTGAAGCTTTCTTT. It specifies CASSKRHRGPSEAFF.

This chain links TRBV7-2 with TRBJ2-1; maybe TRBD1 (6 bases). Trimming took off 0 bases at V and 6 bases at J, with 15 bases between the two ends. CDR3 size: 16 residues. Per germline, CDR1 SGHTA and CDR2 FQGNSA. The CDR3 region has the DNA TGTGCCAGCAGCTTAGCTGTCGGGACACCGTCCAATGAGCAGTTCTTC. This translates into CASSLAVGTPSNEQFF. Together with reference TRBV7-2 and TRBJ2-1, the CDR3 gives the full variable domain: GAGVSQSPSNKVTEKGKDVELRCDPISGHTALYWYRQSLGQGLEFLIYFQGNSAPDKSGLPSDRFSAERTGGSVSTLTIQRTQQEDSAVYLCASSLAVGTPSNEQFFGPGTRLTVL.

This clone occurred once. The chain employs TRBV7-8 and TRBJ2-7, with 7 nucleotides matching TRBD2. Germline trimming cut 5 bases from V and 2 bases from J; bases unmatched to any gene: 9. Germline CDR1 SGHVS, CDR2 FQNEAQ. This CDR3 region has 15 residues. The CDR3 spells CASSPDIGTTYEQYF. The CDR3 bases are TGTGCCAGCAGCCCTGACATAGGGACTACCTACGAGCAGTACTTC.

V usage is TRBV5-1 and J usage is TRBJ1-2, with 9 bases that match TRBD1. With V trimmed by 4 bases and J by 7 bases, 5 bases remained unmatched. The V gene's germline CDR1 is SGHRS and CDR2 YFSETQ. The CDR3 contains 13 residues. CDR3 loop: CASSRDRAGGYTF. CDR3 nucleotide sequence: TGCGCCAGCAGCCGGGACAGGGCGGGTGGCTACACCTTC. The complete variable domain, with remaining parts taken from reference TRBV5-1 and TRBJ1-2, reads KAGVTQTPRYLIKTRGQQVTLSCSPISGHRSVSWYQQTPGQGLQFLFEYFSETQRNKGNFPGRFSGRQFSNSRSEMNVSTLELGDSALYLCASSRDRAGGYTFGSGTRLTVV.

The V gene is TRBV18, the J gene TRBJ2-5; D not certain. The germline V gene has CDR1 KGHSH and CDR2 LQKENI. This CDR3 has 11 amino acids. Deletions cut 6 bases from V and 2 bases from J, with 4 bases between. As DNA, the CDR3 is TGTGCCAGCTCCCGTCAAGAGACCCAGTACTTC. Amino acid sequence: CASSRQETQYF.

The rearrangement links TRBV19 to TRBJ1-3; 10 bases fit TRBD1. CDR1 LNHDA and CDR2 SQIVND come from the germline V gene (reference sequence). Losses at the gene ends were 3 bases for V and 8 bases for J; bases not matched to a gene: 10. The CDR3 spans 16 residues. The CDR3 is CASSIGGTGALDTIYF. CDR3 coding DNA: TGTGCCAGTAGTATCGGCGGGACAGGGGCCTTGGACACCATATATTTT. The full variable domain, its missing parts supplied by reference TRBV19 and TRBJ1-3, is DGGITQSPKYLFRKEGQNVTLSCEQNLNHDAMYWYRQDPGQGLRLIYYSQIVNDFQKGDIAEGYSVSREKKESFPLTVTSAQKNPTAFYLCASSIGGTGALDTIYFGEGSWLTVV.

The V and J genes are TRBV12-3 or TRBV12-4 and TRBJ1-2; no clear D gene. Deletions cut 5 bases from V and 8 bases from J, with 15 bases between. This CDR3 region has 13 residues. CDR3 nucleotides: TGTGCCAGCAGTCCACTAATACGGGAAGGCTACACCTTC. It codes for CASSPLIREGYTF.

The rearrangement joins TRBV29-1 to TRBJ2-7; weak D call: TRBD2 (6 bases). The germline V gene has CDR1 SQVTM and CDR2 ANQGSEA. V lost 2 bases and J 7 bases, leaving 9 bases between the germline ends. The CDR3 runs to 11 residues. CDR3 residues: CSVEWGREQYF. CDR3 bases: TGCAGCGTTGAATGGGGGAGGGAGCAGTACTTC.

This clone was seen a single time. The rearrangement uses TRBV19 and TRBJ1-2, with TRBD1 matching 8 bases. This CDR3 has 16 amino acids. Germline CDR1 is LNHDA and CDR2 is SQIVND (reference sequence). Germline trimming cut 4 bases from V and 5 bases from J; bases unmatched to any gene: 12. The CDR3 nucleotides are TGTGCCAGTAGTAGACGAGCGACAGGGGAGGGTTATGGCTACACCTTC. As protein: CASSRRATGEGYGYTF.

Written as DNA, the CDR3 is TGTGCCAGCAGCCAACCGGGACAGGGGGCTAACTATGGCTACACCTTC. Translated: CASSQPGQGANYGYTF. This chain uses TRBV4-2 with TRBJ1-2; 11 bases fit TRBD1. The CDR3 is made up of 16 amino acids. V lost 2 bases, J lost 0 bases, and 2 bases stayed unmatched. From germline, CDR1 is LGHNA and CDR2 YNFKEQ.

This clone occurred once. A read error may account for a junction end that differs from germline. This CDR3 reads CASSPDTGELFF. DNA of the CDR3: TGTGCCAGCTCACCAGACACCGGGGAGTTGTTTTTT. This chain links TRBV18 with TRBJ2-2, with D possibly TRBD2 on 5 matching bases. The length of the CDR3 is 12 residues. CDR1 KGHSH and CDR2 LQKENI come from the germline V gene.

The chain combines TRBV5-1 with TRBJ1-1; 11 positions agree with TRBD1. Trimming took 0 bases from V and 7 from J; bases not matched to a gene: 14. CDR1 is SGHRS and CDR2 is YFSETQ in the germline V gene. CDR3 length: 18 residues. As DNA, the CDR3 is TGCGCCAGCAGCTTGGGTGTGAACCTGGGACAGGGGGGCGTTGAAGCTTTCTTT. Amino acids: CASSLGVNLGQGGVEAFF.

The rearrangement links TRBV9 to TRBJ1-2; 7 bases align to TRBD1. Germline V gene lookup returns CDR1 SGDLS and CDR2 YYNGEE. This CDR3 comprises 15 residues. V lost 4 bases to trimming and J lost 8 bases; unmatched junction nucleotides: 14. The CDR3 loop reads CASSLPGQSLVGYTF. CDR3 coding DNA: TGTGCCAGCAGCTTGCCGGGACAGAGTTTAGTCGGCTACACCTTC.

The rearrangement joins TRBV21-1 to TRBJ2-1; the table's TRBD1 call for D was not verified on the DNA. TRBV21-1 has pseudogene status. CDR3 length: 17 amino acids. This chain's CDR3 is CASSKGGSGGLYNEQFF. The CDR3, as DNA: TGTGCCAGCAGCAAAGGCGGGTCAGGGGGTCTCTACAATGAGCAGTTCTTC.

The chain links TRBV5-1 to TRBJ1-1; TRBD1 matches 9 bases. Germline V gene lookup returns CDR1 SGHRS and CDR2 YFSETQ. CDR3 length: 14 amino acids. J was trimmed by 1 base and V by 5 bases; bases with no gene match: 3. The CDR3 protein is CASRGTGTNTEAFF. In nucleotides, the CDR3 is TGCGCCAGCAGGGGGACAGGGACGAACACTGAAGCTTTCTTT.

The rearrangement joins TRBV6-1 to TRBJ2-7; weak D call: TRBD2 (6 bases). Trimming removed 4 bases at V and 5 bases at J, with 21 bases between. This CDR3 comprises 16 residues. Per germline, CDR1 MNHNS and CDR2 SASEGT. CDR3 bases: TGTGCCAGCAGTGCTTCGTCCGGCGGGGTAGGACACGAGCAGTACTTC. Translating gives CASSASSGGVGHEQYF.

The rearrangement uses TRBV5-5 and TRBJ1-2, with 11 bases fitting TRBD1. In germline, CDR1 is SGHKS, CDR2 YYEKEE (reference sequence). V lost 4 bases, J lost 1 base, and 6 bases stayed unmatched. The CDR3 length is 16 residues. The CDR3 sequence is CASSPGDRGSNYGYTF. The DNA of the CDR3 is TGTGCCAGCAGCCCAGGGGACAGGGGGAGTAACTATGGCTACACCTTC.

The J gene is TRBJ1-1, the V gene TRBV20-1; D is unresolved. V was cut by 7 bases and J by 8 bases, with 14 bases left in between. The CDR3 length is 11 residues. Germline V gene data show CDR1 as DFQATT and CDR2 as SNEGSKA (reference sequence). The CDR3: CSVSRTYEAFF. CDR3 nucleotides: TGCAGTGTCTCGCGGACTTACGAAGCTTTCTTT.

This clone has more than one count but fewer than ten. This CDR3 is CASSQDATGKLFF. The CDR3 bases are TGTGCCAGCAGCCAAGATGCCACCGGAAAACTGTTTTTT. V is TRBV3-1 (or the pseudogene TRBV3-2) and J is TRBJ1-4; D remains ambiguous. The length of the CDR3 is 13 residues. Per germline, CDR1 LGHDT and CDR2 YNNKEL (reference sequence). Trimming cost V 0 bases and J 10 bases, with 9 bases left between them.

This chain links TRBV14 with TRBJ2-1; 8 bases agree with TRBD1. This CDR3 comprises 13 residues. CDR1 and CDR2 (germline): SGHDN, FVKESK. After removal of 4 bases from V and 15 bases from J, the junction contained 11 bases not matched to a gene. CDR3 sequence reads: CASSPQIGQGTFF. The CDR3 DNA is TGTGCCAGCAGCCCCCAGATAGGACAGGGTACGTTCTTC.

Only a few counts were recorded for this clone. This chain joins TRBV5-1 and TRBJ1-2; no clear D gene. The V end lost 3 bases, the J end lost 7 bases, and 10 bases lay between the germline ends. This CDR3 comprises 12 residues. Germline loops: CDR1 SGHRS, CDR2 YFSETQ. This chain's CDR3 is CASSYGDTGYTF. CDR3 in DNA: TGCGCCAGCAGCTATGGCGACACTGGCTACACCTTC.

J is TRBJ1-1 and V is TRBV19; 7 nucleotides line up with TRBD1. With V trimmed by 6 bases and J by 6 bases, 19 bases remained unmatched. This CDR3 comprises 17 residues. Germline V gene lookup returns CDR1 LNHDA and CDR2 SQIVND (reference sequence). The CDR3 loop is CASRGITSDRTTSEAFF. DNA for the CDR3: TGTGCCAGTAGGGGAATTACATCGGACAGGACAACTTCTGAAGCTTTCTTT.

In nucleotides, the CDR3 is TGTGCCAGCAGCTTACCCCTAGCGGGGGGAAAGAATGAGCAGTTCTTC. Its translation is CASSLPLAGGKNEQFF. The V gene is TRBV11-2, the J gene TRBJ2-1; the match to TRBD2 covers 11 bases. J was trimmed by 7 bases and V by 2 bases; bases with no gene match: 7. CDR3 length: 16 amino acids. Per germline, CDR1 SGHAT and CDR2 FQNNGV.

As regards this clone: Other DNA sequences in the sample encode the same CDR3. This chain connects TRBV5-1 to TRBJ2-7, with 9 bases identical to TRBD1. The CDR3 sequence is 14 residues long. After removal of 5 bases from V and 3 bases from J, the junction contained 6 bases not matched to a gene. Germline loops: CDR1 SGHRS, CDR2 YFSETQ. The CDR3 bases are TGCGCCAGCAGTTCCGGGACAGGGCTCTACGAGCAGTACTTC. It specifies CASSSGTGLYEQYF.

The chain recombines TRBV11-2 with TRBJ2-1, with a weak D call TRBD1 (5 bases). This CDR3 has 14 amino acids. V was trimmed by 2 bases and J by 6 bases, leaving 11 bases between them. Germline CDR1 SGHAT, CDR2 FQNNGV. The CDR3 DNA is TGTGCCAGCAGCTTACAGGGAAACGTCAATGAGCAGTTCTTC. Protein product: CASSLQGNVNEQFF.

This chain links TRBV5-4 with TRBJ2-2; 8 nucleotides match TRBD2. The CDR3 has 16 residues. Germline V gene data show CDR1 as SGHNT and CDR2 as YYREEE (reference sequence). J lost 6 bases, V lost 3 bases, and 10 bases had no gene match. DNA of the CDR3: TGTGCCAGCAGCTCGTCCGGGACTAGTTATTCCGGGGAGCTGTTTTTT. Its protein is CASSSSGTSYSGELFF.

This clone was counted between two and nine times. The chain has TRBV5-6 and TRBJ1-5; D perhaps matches TRBD1 (5 bases). The CDR3 is 14 amino acids. The germline CDR1 and CDR2 sequences are SGHDT and YYEEEE. The ends were cut back, 3 bases at V and 6 bases at J, with 13 bases in the middle. The CDR3 loop reads CASSSSRGVQPQHF. The CDR3 bases are TGTGCCAGCAGCTCTTCTAGGGGCGTTCAGCCCCAGCATTTT. The full variable domain, rest sourced from reference TRBV5-6 and TRBJ1-5, is DAGVTQSPTHLIKTRGQQVTLRCSPKSGHDTVSWYQQALGQGPQFIFQYYEEEERQRGNFPDRFSGHQFPNYSSELNVNALLLGDSALYLCASSSSRGVQPQHFGDGTRLSIL.